This T cell receptor beta chain was documented in a study of glioma-infiltrating T cells. Study findings and constraints: Above-expected tissue-blood divergence occurred in all gliomas, most in low-grade ones. Very few CDR3 sequences were shared between tissue and blood.

CDR1 is SGHAT, CDR2 FQNNGV, per germline. This CDR3 comprises 12 residues. The V gene end was trimmed by 8 bases and the J gene end by 3 bases; junction bases not matched to a gene: 3. TCR alpha and beta CDR3 regions were amplified from RNA using iRepertoire nested multiplex PCR. For one-step reverse transcription and amplification, 100-400 ng of tissue mRNA or PBMC total RNA was used. TCRdb redid the calling of the multiplex PCR reads with MiXCR, one entry per CDR3 protein. Here the sample spans over 100,000 distinct CDR3 sequences, about 25% being singletons. This clonotype was counted only a few times. Antigen unknown. Since a much larger clone is just one base distant, this may be a read error.

Material: glioma tissue, nonneoplastic brain tissue, or PBMCs (not recorded which). The origin of this receptor is a human donor with low-grade glioma or glioblastoma, undergoing nonglioma brain surgery, or in good health (not recorded which). This chain joins TRBV11-2 and TRBJ1-1; 7 bases are shared with TRBD1. The CDR3, as DNA: TGTGCCAGCGGACAGGAGGACACTGAAGCTTTCTTT. Translated, it gives CASGQEDTEAFF.